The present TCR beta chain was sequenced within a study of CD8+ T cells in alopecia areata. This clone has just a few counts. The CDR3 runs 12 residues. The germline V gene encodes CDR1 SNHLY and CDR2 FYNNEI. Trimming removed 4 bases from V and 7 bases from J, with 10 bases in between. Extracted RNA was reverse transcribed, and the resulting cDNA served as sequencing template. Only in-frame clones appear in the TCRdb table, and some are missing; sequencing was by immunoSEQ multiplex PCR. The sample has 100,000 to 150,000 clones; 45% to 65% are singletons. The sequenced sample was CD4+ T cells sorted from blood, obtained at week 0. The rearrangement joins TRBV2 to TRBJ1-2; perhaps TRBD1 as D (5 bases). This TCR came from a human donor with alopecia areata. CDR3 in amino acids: CASSGDFGGYTF. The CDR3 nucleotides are TGTGCCAGCAGTGGGGACTTCGGTGGCTACACCTTC.